This T cell receptor beta chain was identified in a study of blood T cell repertoires in COVID-19. Study-level background: Researchers got acute and convalescent COVID-19 samples from the United States, Italy and Spain. PBMCs, B-cell-depleted T cells, or T cells were the source of the cDNA or gDNA that made up the material.

Original analysis: For nucleated cells, counts were estimated from reference gene primer amplification. This table comes from immunoSEQ multiplex PCR, and its TCRdb copy is limited to in-frame clones, with some not included. That table furnishes V, J and clone size, whereas the DNA furnished D and trimming. The sample shows about 150,000 clones, about 88% of them seen only once. Trimming took 3 bases from V and 3 from J, leaving 8 bases between them. The CDR3 has 14 amino acids. Germline V CDR1 and CDR2: SNHLY, FYNNEI. The chain links TRBV2 to TRBJ2-2; D gene ambiguous. The sample taken for sequencing was peripheral blood. This sequence was found in a woman between 65 and 79 years old with acute or convalescent COVID-19. The CDR3 nucleotides are TGTGCCAGCAGTGAGGCCAGATACACCGGGGAGCTGTTTTTT. This gives the protein CASSEARYTGELFF.